This T cell receptor (beta chain) was recorded in a study of blood T cell repertoires in COVID-19. Data came from immunoSEQ multiplex PCR; TCRdb stores just in-frame clones and leaves some out. The sample has 250,000 or so clones; approximately 90% are singletons. The CDR3 is made up of 15 amino acids. Germline-derived CDR1 and CDR2 are MGHRA and YSYEKL. The V end was cut by 0 bases, the J end by 0 bases, with 8 bases between. The chain recombines TRBV4-1 with TRBJ1-1; no firm D call. The TCR comes from a woman in her thirties with acute COVID-19. The sample taken for sequencing was PBMCs or T cells enriched from blood (not recorded which). The CDR3 sequence is CASSQEKPMNTEAFF. CDR3 nucleotides: TGCGCCAGCAGCCAAGAAAAGCCCATGAACACTGAAGCTTTCTTT.